Below are 15 T cell receptor beta chains sequenced from a single sample in a study of cytomegalovirus exposure and HLA in healthy donors. 60 Vbeta and 13 Jbeta primers were used in PCR. The table came from immunoSEQ multiplex PCR; TCRdb's copy has only in-frame clones and leaves some out. Here the sample spans some 140,000 clones, around 77% being singletons. What was sequenced was PBMCs. The receptor set was obtained from a man under 40 in good health and CMV-seronegative.

The chain recombines TRBV27 with TRBJ2-3; D is uncertain. V lost 4 bases to trimming and J lost 2 bases, with 7 bases between them. Germline lookup yields CDR1 MNHEY and CDR2 SMNVEV (reference sequence). CDR3 length: 13 residues. The CDR3 nucleotides are TGTGCCAGCAGTTGGGCCATCACAGATACGCAGTATTTT. It translates to CASSWAITDTQYF.

This clone came up once. V usage is TRBV7-3 and J usage is TRBJ2-7; 7 bases match TRBD2. The CDR3 extends over 15 amino acids. With 2 bases clipped from V and 2 bases from J, the junction kept 6 bases outside the gene matches. CDR1 SGHTA and CDR2 FQGTGA come from the germline V gene. CDR3 amino acids: CASSLLGGGAYEQYF. For the CDR3, the DNA is TGTGCCAGCAGCTTACTTGGGGGAGGGGCCTACGAGCAGTACTTC.

This rearrangement joins TRBV7-9 to TRBJ1-2, with a possible D match to TRBD1 (5 bases). The length of the CDR3 is 14 residues. V was shortened by 1 base and J by 5 bases, with 11 bases between the two germline ends. Germline CDR1 and CDR2: SEHNR and FQNEAQ (reference sequence). The CDR3 loop is CASSLERREYGYTF. DNA of the CDR3: TGTGCCAGCAGCTTAGAACGCAGGGAATATGGCTACACCTTC.

The rearrangement uses TRBV2 and TRBJ2-1; D possibly corresponds to TRBD2 (5 bases). This CDR3 has 12 amino acids. Between the trimmed V and J ends, which lost 7 bases and 12 bases, there was a span of 16 bases. Germline CDR1 SNHLY, CDR2 FYNNEI. The CDR3 DNA reads as TGTGCCAGCACTAAACTAGGCGTATGGCAGTTCTTC. This codes for CASTKLGVWQFF. Complete variable domain (other parts from reference TRBV2 and TRBJ2-1): EPEVTQTPSHQVTQMGQEVILRCVPISNHLYFYWYRQILGQKVEFLVSFYNNEISEKSEIFDDQFSVERPDGSNFTLKIRSTKLEDSAMYFCASTKLGVWQFFGPGTRLTVL.

This chain uses TRBV5-1 with TRBJ2-7, with 8 bases identical to TRBD2. Germline V lookup: CDR1 SGHRS, CDR2 YFSETQ. This CDR3 contains 15 residues. V lost 4 bases, J lost 1 base, and 7 bases stayed unmatched. This CDR3 reads CASSRRLAFSYEQYF. The DNA for the CDR3 is TGCGCCAGCAGCCGCCGACTAGCGTTTTCCTACGAGCAGTACTTC.

This chain joins TRBV2 and TRBJ2-5, with D possibly TRBD2 on 6 matching bases. The CDR3 runs to 15 residues. V shed 7 bases and J shed 3 bases, with 18 bases lying between them. Germline V gives CDR1 SNHLY, CDR2 FYNNEI. CDR3 sequence reads: CASNPSGLSKETQYF. The CDR3 DNA reads as TGTGCCAGCAACCCGTCCGGACTATCCAAAGAGACCCAGTACTTC.

The J gene is TRBJ1-1, the V gene TRBV10-3; D unclear. The germline V and J ends were trimmed by 3 bases and 1 base, with 9 bases remaining between them. Germline CDR1 reads ENHRY; CDR2 reads SYGVKD. This CDR3 comprises 14 residues. The CDR3 reads CAISDSSPNTEAFF. The CDR3, as DNA: TGTGCCATCAGTGATTCAAGCCCGAACACTGAAGCTTTCTTT.

The chain carries TRBV9 and TRBJ2-1; 10 bases are shared with TRBD2. Germline CDR1 is SGDLS and CDR2 is YYNGEE. CDR3 length equals 15 residues. V was clipped by 1 base and J by 7 bases; unmatched bases: 5. The CDR3 sequence is CASSVLLAGENEQFF. The CDR3 region has the DNA TGTGCCAGCAGCGTACTGCTAGCGGGAGAGAATGAGCAGTTCTTC.

V is TRBV5-1 and J is TRBJ1-5; D may be TRBD1 (6 bases). The V gene lost 0 bases and the J gene lost 9 bases, with 16 bases spanning the gap. This CDR3 has 15 amino acids. Germline V gene data show CDR1 as SGHRS and CDR2 as YFSETQ. The CDR3 DNA reads as TGCGCCAGCAGCTTGGGGGACACCCTGGGAGTGCCCCAGCATTTT. The encoded protein is CASSLGDTLGVPQHF.

The chain carries TRBV25-1 and TRBJ2-7, with TRBD2 matching 8 bases. V was clipped by 3 bases and J by 1 base; unmatched bases: 5. The germline CDR1 and CDR2 sequences are MGHDK and SYGVNS. The CDR3 has 15 amino acids. This CDR3 is CASSDPREGSYEQYF. Written as DNA, the CDR3 is TGTGCCAGCAGTGATCCCCGGGAGGGTTCCTACGAGCAGTACTTC.

This chain uses TRBV5-5 with TRBJ2-3, with D perhaps TRBD1 (5 bases). The CDR3 is made up of 15 amino acids. Per germline, CDR1 SGHKS and CDR2 YYEKEE (reference sequence). Trimming stripped 4 bases from V and 0 bases from J, with 12 bases between. The CDR3 DNA reads TGTGCCAGCAGCGGGGTAGGGGCGAGCACAGATACGCAGTATTTT. It specifies CASSGVGASTDTQYF.

The rearrangement uses TRBV5-4 and TRBJ2-3; D remains unclear. From germline, CDR1 is SGHNT and CDR2 YYREEE (reference sequence). The CDR3 totals 13 residues. The V gene lost 0 bases and the J gene lost 2 bases, with 4 bases spanning the gap. CDR3 residues: CASSLVYTDTQYF. For the CDR3, the DNA is TGTGCCAGCAGCTTGGTTTACACAGATACGCAGTATTTT.

The V call is TRBV30, the J call TRBJ1-4; 11 bases align to TRBD1. Germline CDR1 GTSNPN, CDR2 SVGIG (reference sequence). CDR3 length: 14 amino acids. V lost 7 bases and J lost 7; bases outside the gene matches: 8. CDR3: CAFNRDRGTEKLFF. CDR3 in DNA: TGTGCCTTCAACCGGGACAGGGGGACTGAAAAACTGTTTTTT.

The chain couples TRBV28 to TRBJ2-7; 9 positions agree with TRBD2. The CDR3 totals 17 residues. Trimming took 5 bases from V and 1 from J; bases not matched to a gene: 12. In germline, CDR1 is MDHEN, CDR2 SYDVKM. DNA of the CDR3: TGTGCCAGCAGTCTCTCCTACACTAGCGGGTCTTCCTACGAGCAGTACTTC. Its protein product is CASSLSYTSGSSYEQYF.

The chain links TRBV5-1 to TRBJ2-7, with 7 bases fitting TRBD1. The CDR3 is 13 amino acids. Germline CDR1 and CDR2: SGHRS and YFSETQ. The junction had 3 bases not matched to a gene; V was cut back by 6 bases and J by 0 bases. The CDR3 nucleotides are TGCGCCAGCAACACAGGGGACTCCTACGAGCAGTACTTC. Its protein is CASNTGDSYEQYF.